These T cell receptor beta chains were read from a single sample in a study of T cell responses to AZD1222 COVID-19 vaccine. Only in-frame clones appear in the TCRdb table, and some are missing; sequencing was by immunoSEQ multiplex PCR. The table records 75,000 to 80,000 clones, approximately 87% of them present only once. This material consisted of peripheral blood, taken 28 days after the second AZD1222 dose. Receptors were obtained from an adult who received the AZD1222 COVID-19 vaccine. Both conserved end residues are part of each CDR3. A D gene is named only where the DNA matches it firmly. Clone size appears in some rows only: once, few, many, or a class for an expanded clone.

DNA | CDR3 | V | D | J | size
TGTGCCAGCAGTTTTCGGCCGATCACTGAAGCTTTCTTT | CASSFRPITEAFF | TRBV12-3/TRBV12-4 | - | TRBJ1-1 | -
TGTGCCTGGAGTGTACCCCAGGGAGGGCAGTACTTC | CAWSVPQGGQYF | TRBV30 | - | TRBJ2-7 | -
TGCGCCAGCAGTCAGTGGACAGGGACATCTCCTTATAGCAATCAGCCCCAGCATTTT | CASSQWTGTSPYSNQPQHF | TRBV23-1 | TRBD1 | TRBJ1-5 | -
TGCAGTGCTAGTGGTGGTGGGCTTCAGCCCCAGCATTTT | CSASGGGLQPQHF | TRBV20-1 | - | TRBJ1-5 | -
TGTGCCAGCTCAGGGGTCCCCGAGCAGTACTTC | CASSGVPEQYF | TRBV28 | - | TRBJ2-7 | -
TGTGCCAGCAGACCCGGGACCCACGGGACCCAGTACTTC | CASRPGTHGTQYF | TRBV11-2 | - | TRBJ2-5 | -
TGTGCCAGCTCGTTAGGGGGTGAAGCCAAAAACATTCAGTACTTC | CASSLGGEAKNIQYF | TRBV9 | - | TRBJ2-4 | -
TGTGCCAGCAGCCAAGAGGGACAGACAGGTCAGCCCCAGCATTTT | CASSQEGQTGQPQHF | TRBV4-2 | TRBD1 | TRBJ1-5 | once
TGTGCCAGTAGTAGAGGGACAGGTCGATCTGGGGCCAACGTCCTGACTTTC | CASSRGTGRSGANVLTF | TRBV19 | TRBD1 | TRBJ2-6 | -
TGTGCCAGCTCCAGACAGGGGGCGTCTGGAAACACCATATATTTT | CASSRQGASGNTIYF | TRBV7-9 | TRBD1 | TRBJ1-3 | -
TGTGCCAGCAGTGCGCTTCGTCGGGGACTAGCGTCCGCCGGGGAGCTGTTTTTT | CASSALRRGLASAGELFF | TRBV6-1 | TRBD2 | TRBJ2-2 | once
TGTGCCAGCACCAAAGGGACAGGGGGCCCAGATACGCAGTATTTT | CASTKGTGGPDTQYF | TRBV7-9 | TRBD1 | TRBJ2-3 | -
TGTGCCAGTACAGGGGTGGAGGAAGAGACCCAGTACTTC | CASTGVEEETQYF | TRBV19 | - | TRBJ2-5 | -
TGTGCCAGCAGCCCTCGGGGTGGGACTCGATCCTACGAGCAGTACTTC | CASSPRGGTRSYEQYF | TRBV7-2 | - | TRBJ2-7 | -
TGTGCCAGCTCCCTGGGTGGGACTTCGAACACCGGGGAGCTGTTTTTT | CASSLGGTSNTGELFF | TRBV18 | - | TRBJ2-2 | -
TGTGCCAGCTCGGACCTGAACACTGAAGCTTTCTTT | CASSDLNTEAFF | TRBV18 | - | TRBJ1-1 | -
TGTGCCACCAGCGAACCGGGGGGAGAGGATGAGGAAAAACTGTTTTTT | CATSEPGGEDEEKLFF | TRBV15 | - | TRBJ1-4 | -
TGCGCCAGCAGCTGGGGACTCGCGGGGGGGCGGGCCCTATACAATGAGCAGTTCTTC | CASSWGLAGGRALYNEQFF | TRBV5-1 | TRBD2 | TRBJ2-1 | -
TGTGCCAGCAGTGAAATGGATAGCTTCTACGAGCAGTACTTC | CASSEMDSFYEQYF | TRBV6-1 | - | TRBJ2-7 | few
TGCAGCGTTGAAGGACTAGCGGGGGCCAGCACAGATACGCAGTATTTT | CSVEGLAGASTDTQYF | TRBV29-1 | TRBD2 | TRBJ2-3 | -
TGTGCCAGTAGTAAACGGGGGGCCACCGGGGAGCTGTTTTTT | CASSKRGATGELFF | TRBV19 | - | TRBJ2-2 | -
TGTGCCAGCAGTCCTGGGAGGGATCAGCCCCAGCATTTT | CASSPGRDQPQHF | TRBV2 | - | TRBJ1-5 | -
TGTGCCAGTAGTATCAGGGGGGGAAACACTGAAGCTTTCTTT | CASSIRGGNTEAFF | TRBV19 | TRBD1 | TRBJ1-1 | -
TGCGCCAGCAGCCCACAGCCGAACACCGGGGAGCTGTTTTTT | CASSPQPNTGELFF | TRBV5-1 | - | TRBJ2-2 | -
TGTGCCAGCAGTCGGGAGCGGACAGGGGGCTCTGGAAACACCATATATTTT | CASSRERTGGSGNTIYF | TRBV6-6 | TRBD1 | TRBJ1-3 | -
TGCAGCGTTGAGGAGCAGGGGTCCCCTAATGAAAAACTGTTTTTT | CSVEEQGSPNEKLFF | TRBV29-1 | - | TRBJ1-4 | -
TGTGCCAGCAGTTCCGGGACAGCCCATGGTTTT | CASSSGTAHGF | TRBV28 | TRBD1 | TRBJ1-5 | -
TGTGCCAGCAGTTACCCCCTGGGACTAGCGGGGGGCGCGACCTACGAGCAGTACTTC | CASSYPLGLAGGATYEQYF | TRBV6-2/TRBV6-3 | TRBD2 | TRBJ2-7 | once
TGTGCCAGCTCACCGTCCCCTCACCGGGACAGGAATAATGAAAAACTGTTTTTT | CASSPSPHRDRNNEKLFF | TRBV18 | TRBD1 | TRBJ1-4 | -
TGCGCCAGCAGCCAAGGTGACAGGGGTTATGGCTACACCTTC | CASSQGDRGYGYTF | TRBV4-1 | TRBD1 | TRBJ1-2 | -
TGTGCCAGCAGGCCGGGGGGCGCGACCTACGAGCAGTACTTC | CASRPGGATYEQYF | TRBV6-5 | - | TRBJ2-7 | -
TGTGCCAGCAGTGAGACTGACCTTAATTCACCCCTCCACTTT | CASSETDLNSPLHF | TRBV6-1 | - | TRBJ1-6 | -